This paragraph covers one TCR beta chain sequence. Per the original data handling: Reference gene primer amplification gave estimated nucleated cell counts. Only in-frame clones appear in the TCRdb table, and some are missing; sequencing was by immunoSEQ multiplex PCR. Clone size and the V and J calls come from that table; the DNA yielded D and trimming. The table has over 140,000 clones, 75% to 80% seen once. The source of the sample is a study of blood T cell repertoires in COVID-19. The V end was cut by 0 bases, the J end by 4 bases, with 12 bases between. CDR1 is LGHNA and CDR2 is YNFKEQ in the germline V gene. The CDR3 consists of 15 residues.

This receptor was identified in a woman aged 45 to 65 with active or convalescent COVID-19. Material: peripheral blood. The chain uses TRBV4-2 and TRBJ1-2, with D maybe TRBD1 (5 bases). CDR3 bases: TGTGCCAGCAGCCAAGATACTAATCAGGGCTATGGCTACACCTTC. Its translation: CASSQDTNQGYGYTF.